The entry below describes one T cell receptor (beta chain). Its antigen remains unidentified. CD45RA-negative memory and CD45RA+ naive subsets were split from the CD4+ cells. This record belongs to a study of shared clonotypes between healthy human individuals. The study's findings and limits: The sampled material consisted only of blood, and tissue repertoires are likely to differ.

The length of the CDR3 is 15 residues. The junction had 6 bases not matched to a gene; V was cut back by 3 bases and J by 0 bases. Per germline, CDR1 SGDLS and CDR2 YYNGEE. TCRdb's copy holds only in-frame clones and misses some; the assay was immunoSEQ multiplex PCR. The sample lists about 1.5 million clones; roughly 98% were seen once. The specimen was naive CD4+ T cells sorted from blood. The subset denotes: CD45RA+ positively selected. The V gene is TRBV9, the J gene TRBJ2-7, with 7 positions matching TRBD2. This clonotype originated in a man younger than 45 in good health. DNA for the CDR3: TGTGCCAGCAGCGCCCGGTCTAGCGGCTCCTACGAGCAGTACTTC. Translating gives CASSARSSGSYEQYF.